Each of the 6 T cell receptor beta chains below was sequenced from the same sample in a study of T cell responses to AZD1222 COVID-19 vaccine. This table comes from immunoSEQ multiplex PCR, and its TCRdb copy is limited to in-frame clones, with some not included. The sample lists 150,000 to 200,000 clones, around nine tenths occurring once. The sample here was peripheral blood, taken on day 0 of AZD1222 vaccination. These receptors all stem from an adult in good health.

This chain connects TRBV11-3 to TRBJ2-1, with D uncertain. The V gene's germline CDR1 is SGHNT and CDR2 YENEEA. V was clipped by 2 bases and J by 4 bases, with 6 bases between them. The CDR3 length is 13 residues. CDR3 DNA: TGTGCCAGCAGCTTATCCCTGTACAATGAGCAGTTCTTC. This translates into CASSLSLYNEQFF.

This chain uses TRBV20-1 with TRBJ1-6; no reliable D call. CDR1 DFQATT and CDR2 SNEGSKA come from the germline V gene (reference sequence). This CDR3 contains 10 residues. The ends were cut back, 1 base at V and 9 bases at J, with 1 base in the middle. The CDR3 sequence is CSARGSPLHF. CDR3 sequence (DNA): TGCAGTGCTAGAGGTTCACCCCTCCACTTT.

This chain links TRBV28 with TRBJ1-2, with 10 positions matching TRBD1. This CDR3 has 15 residues. With V trimmed by 6 bases and J by 3 bases, 7 bases remained unmatched. The germline V gene encodes CDR1 MDHEN and CDR2 SYDVKM. The CDR3 sequence: CASSRGGTGDYGYTF. The CDR3 DNA follows: TGTGCCAGCAGCCGGGGGGGGACAGGGGACTATGGCTACACCTTC.

The chain links TRBV6-2 or TRBV6-3 to TRBJ2-2; D is perhaps TRBD2 (6 bases). V shed 6 bases and J shed 7 bases, with 15 bases lying between them. The CDR3 runs 14 residues. Germline V CDR1 and CDR2: MNHEY, SVGEGT. CDR3 DNA sequence: TGTGCCAGCAGCAACCCATCGGGGGTCGGGGAGCTGTTTTTT. It translates to CASSNPSGVGELFF.

This chain uses TRBV5-1 with TRBJ2-2, with a possible D match to TRBD2 (5 bases). The V end was cut by 2 bases, the J end by 1 base, with 9 bases between. In germline, CDR1 is SGHRS, CDR2 YFSETQ. The CDR3 is 15 amino acids. The CDR3 nucleotides are TGCGCCAGCAGCTTCGGACTCCTGAACACCGGGGAGCTGTTTTTT. Protein: CASSFGLLNTGELFF. The full variable domain, in which reference TRBV5-1 and TRBJ2-2 provide the parts outside the CDR3, is KAGVTQTPRYLIKTRGQQVTLSCSPISGHRSVSWYQQTPGQGLQFLFEYFSETQRNKGNFPGRFSGRQFSNSRSEMNVSTLELGDSALYLCASSFGLLNTGELFFGEGSRLTVL.

The chain carries TRBV28 and TRBJ1-4; D is possibly TRBD1 (6 bases). There are 15 residues in the CDR3. Germline V lookup: CDR1 MDHEN, CDR2 SYDVKM. The V end was cut by 6 bases, the J end by 6 bases, with 17 bases between. For the CDR3, the DNA is TGTGCCAGCAGCGCGCCAGGGGATATTGATGAAAAACTGTTTTTT. Residues: CASSAPGDIDEKLFF.